Listed below are T cell receptor beta chains from one sample, sequenced in a study of cytomegalovirus exposure and HLA in healthy donors. TCRdb keeps only in-frame clones here, not all; method: immunoSEQ multiplex PCR. The sample consists of about 120,000 clones, roughly 87% of them appearing once. Source material: PBMCs. All receptors derive from a woman in her late teens or twenties in good health and CMV-seronegative. CDR3s include the opening cysteine and the closing phenylalanine or tryptophan. A D gene is named only where the DNA matches it firmly. Some rows have no size entry. The others give once, few or many, or a class for an expanded clone.

d_call: TRBD1; j_call: TRBJ1-1; clone_size: -; v_call: TRBV6-5; cdr3_nt: TGTGCCAGCAGTTACTATCCCGGGACAGGGCCTGAAGCTTTCTTT; cdr3_aa: CASSYYPGTGPEAFF
d_call: -; j_call: TRBJ2-1; clone_size: once; v_call: TRBV25-1; cdr3_nt: TGTGCCAGCAGTGAATTTCCCGACAATGAGCAGTTCTTC; cdr3_aa: CASSEFPDNEQFF
d_call: -; j_call: TRBJ1-2; clone_size: -; v_call: TRBV5-6; cdr3_nt: TGTGCCAGCAGCTTGGTTTTCTCGCAGGGGCAGGGCTATGGCTACACCTTC; cdr3_aa: CASSLVFSQGQGYGYTF
d_call: TRBD2; j_call: TRBJ2-1; clone_size: -; v_call: TRBV29-1; cdr3_nt: TGCAGCGTTGAAGATTCGGGGGGTTACAATGAGCAGTTCTTC; cdr3_aa: CSVEDSGGYNEQFF
d_call: -; j_call: TRBJ1-2; clone_size: few; v_call: TRBV6-5; cdr3_nt: TGTGCCAGCCAGTCCAACTATGGCTACACCTTC; cdr3_aa: CASQSNYGYTF
d_call: TRBD1; j_call: TRBJ1-4; clone_size: -; v_call: TRBV5-1; cdr3_nt: TGCGCCAGCACGTGGACAGGGGGTGAAAAACTGTTTTTT; cdr3_aa: CASTWTGGEKLFF
d_call: TRBD1; j_call: TRBJ1-4; clone_size: -; v_call: TRBV6-1; cdr3_nt: TGTGCCAGCAGGGATGGACAGGCAACTAATGAAAAACTGTTTTTT; cdr3_aa: CASRDGQATNEKLFF
d_call: -; j_call: TRBJ2-3; clone_size: -; v_call: TRBV10-3; cdr3_nt: TGTGCCGTCAAGGGGGTTGAGAGCACAGATACGCAGTATTTT; cdr3_aa: CAVKGVESTDTQYF
d_call: -; j_call: TRBJ2-6; clone_size: -; v_call: TRBV7-9; cdr3_nt: TGTGCCAGCAGCTTAGCAGGGGACATCTCTGGGGCCAACGTCCTGACTTTC; cdr3_aa: CASSLAGDISGANVLTF
d_call: -; j_call: TRBJ1-3; clone_size: few; v_call: TRBV18; cdr3_nt: TGTGCCAGCTCACCAGGTCCCGGGGGAGGAAACACCATATATTTT; cdr3_aa: CASSPGPGGGNTIYF
d_call: TRBD2; j_call: TRBJ2-1; clone_size: -; v_call: TRBV27; cdr3_nt: TGTGCCAGCAGTCTAGCGGGGGTTTACAATGAGCAGTTCTTC; cdr3_aa: CASSLAGVYNEQFF
d_call: TRBD2; j_call: TRBJ2-3; clone_size: -; v_call: TRBV30; cdr3_nt: TGTGCCTGGAGTACCGCCAGGACTAGCGGGAACACAGATACGCAGTATTTT; cdr3_aa: CAWSTARTSGNTDTQYF
d_call: TRBD2; j_call: TRBJ2-2; clone_size: -; v_call: TRBV13; cdr3_nt: TGTGCCAGCAGCTTCCGGGAGGTGGGATGGACCGGGGAGCTGTTTTTT; cdr3_aa: CASSFREVGWTGELFF
d_call: -; j_call: TRBJ2-3; clone_size: -; v_call: TRBV5-1; cdr3_nt: TGCGCCAGCAGCCTAATGCACCCTAGCACAGATACGCAGTATTTT; cdr3_aa: CASSLMHPSTDTQYF
d_call: -; j_call: TRBJ2-3; clone_size: once; v_call: TRBV30; cdr3_nt: TGTGCCTGGAGGTTGGTGTCGACAGGCGGGGATACGCAGTATTTT; cdr3_aa: CAWRLVSTGGDTQYF
d_call: -; j_call: TRBJ2-5; clone_size: -; v_call: TRBV2; cdr3_nt: TGTGCCAGCAGTGTCCAGGCGGAGACCCAGTACTTC; cdr3_aa: CASSVQAETQYF
d_call: TRBD1; j_call: TRBJ1-6; clone_size: -; v_call: TRBV6-5; cdr3_nt: TGTGCCAGCAGTTTGGGGACAGGGGGCCGGAATTCACCCCTCCACTTT; cdr3_aa: CASSLGTGGRNSPLHF
d_call: -; j_call: TRBJ1-2; clone_size: -; v_call: TRBV5-1; cdr3_nt: TGCGCCAGCAGCGGACACGGAACGGCCACCTATGGCTACACCTTC; cdr3_aa: CASSGHGTATYGYTF
d_call: TRBD1; j_call: TRBJ1-5; clone_size: -; v_call: TRBV5-8; cdr3_nt: TGTGCCAGCTGCGGACAGGGGGGTCAGCCCCAGCATTTT; cdr3_aa: CASCGQGGQPQHF
d_call: TRBD1; j_call: TRBJ2-4; clone_size: once; v_call: TRBV6-4; cdr3_nt: TGTGCCATACCCGGGACAGGGCGGACCCCATTAGCCAAAAACATTCAGTACTTC; cdr3_aa: CAIPGTGRTPLAKNIQYF
d_call: TRBD1; j_call: TRBJ1-1; clone_size: -; v_call: TRBV11-2; cdr3_nt: TGTGCCAGCAGCCGGTTAGACAGGGACACTGAAGCTTTCTTT; cdr3_aa: CASSRLDRDTEAFF
d_call: -; j_call: TRBJ2-7; clone_size: -; v_call: TRBV9; cdr3_nt: TGTGCCAGCAGCGTGGGAGGAAAGGGTTACGAGCAGTACTTC; cdr3_aa: CASSVGGKGYEQYF
d_call: TRBD1; j_call: TRBJ2-7; clone_size: -; v_call: TRBV18; cdr3_nt: TGTGCCAGCTCACCTAGGGGGCCCCGCGAGCAGTACTTC; cdr3_aa: CASSPRGPREQYF
d_call: TRBD1; j_call: TRBJ2-5; clone_size: -; v_call: TRBV4-1; cdr3_nt: TGCGCCAGCAGCCTCGGGACAGGGTACGAGACCCAGTACTTC; cdr3_aa: CASSLGTGYETQYF
d_call: -; j_call: TRBJ2-5; clone_size: -; v_call: TRBV6-1; cdr3_nt: TGTGCCAGCAGCTGGACACCCAAAGAGACCCAGTACTTC; cdr3_aa: CASSWTPKETQYF
d_call: -; j_call: TRBJ1-4; clone_size: -; v_call: TRBV28; cdr3_nt: TGTGCCAGCAGTAGGGCCGGGAGCGCCAAGGAAAAACTGTTTTTT; cdr3_aa: CASSRAGSAKEKLFF
d_call: TRBD1; j_call: TRBJ1-1; clone_size: -; v_call: TRBV28; cdr3_nt: TGTGCCAGCGGGACAGGGGGTGTAACTGAAGCTTTCTTT; cdr3_aa: CASGTGGVTEAFF
d_call: TRBD2; j_call: TRBJ2-7; clone_size: -; v_call: TRBV18; cdr3_nt: TGTGCCAGCTCAAGCCGGGATATGGTAGCGGGAGCTTACGAGCAGTACTTC; cdr3_aa: CASSSRDMVAGAYEQYF
d_call: TRBD2; j_call: TRBJ2-1; clone_size: -; v_call: TRBV7-9; cdr3_nt: TGTGCCAGCAGGCCGGGGACTAGCGCATACAATGAGCAGTTCTTC; cdr3_aa: CASRPGTSAYNEQFF
d_call: -; j_call: TRBJ2-3; clone_size: -; v_call: TRBV30; cdr3_nt: TGTGCCTGGAGTCCGAGGGGGTTCACAGATACGCAGTATTTT; cdr3_aa: CAWSPRGFTDTQYF
d_call: TRBD2; j_call: TRBJ2-5; clone_size: once; v_call: TRBV29-1; cdr3_nt: TGCACCGCCCTAGCGGGGGATTGGGAGACCCAGTACTTC; cdr3_aa: CTALAGDWETQYF
d_call: -; j_call: TRBJ1-3; clone_size: -; v_call: TRBV7-9; cdr3_nt: TGTGCCAGCAGCTTAGCCTCCGGGGGGACCTCCTCTGGAAACACCATATATTTT; cdr3_aa: CASSLASGGTSSGNTIYF
d_call: -; j_call: TRBJ2-2; clone_size: -; v_call: TRBV6-1; cdr3_nt: TGTGCCAGCAGTGAAGGCAGGATAGAAACGACTAAGAACACCGGGGAGCTGTTTTTT; cdr3_aa: CASSEGRIETTKNTGELFF
d_call: -; j_call: TRBJ2-1; clone_size: -; v_call: TRBV30; cdr3_nt: TGTGCCTACTCGGCGGGGGCTGGCTACAATGAGCAGTTCTTC; cdr3_aa: CAYSAGAGYNEQFF
d_call: TRBD2; j_call: TRBJ2-1; clone_size: -; v_call: TRBV7-6; cdr3_nt: TGTGCCAGCAGCGTTCTAGCGGGAGGGCCCCATGAGCAGTTCTTC; cdr3_aa: CASSVLAGGPHEQFF
d_call: -; j_call: TRBJ2-3; clone_size: -; v_call: TRBV19; cdr3_nt: TGTGCCAGTAGTATTCAACAGGGTGATGGAGATACGCAGTATTTT; cdr3_aa: CASSIQQGDGDTQYF
d_call: -; j_call: TRBJ1-1; clone_size: -; v_call: TRBV6-1; cdr3_nt: TGTGCCAGCAGGTCCGTGAACACTGAAGCTTTCTTT; cdr3_aa: CASRSVNTEAFF
d_call: -; j_call: TRBJ1-3; clone_size: -; v_call: TRBV27; cdr3_nt: TGTGCCAGCCGAGGGGGGGGTCCCTCTGGAAACACCATATATTTT; cdr3_aa: CASRGGGPSGNTIYF
d_call: TRBD2; j_call: TRBJ2-1; clone_size: -; v_call: TRBV10-2; cdr3_nt: TGCGCCACCCAAATTGGGGGGGACAATGAGCAGTTCTTC; cdr3_aa: CATQIGGDNEQFF
d_call: TRBD1; j_call: TRBJ2-5; clone_size: -; v_call: TRBV6-5; cdr3_nt: TGTGCCAGCAGTTCAGACAGGGGGCGCATCCAGTACTTC; cdr3_aa: CASSSDRGRIQYF
d_call: -; j_call: TRBJ1-5; clone_size: -; v_call: TRBV27; cdr3_nt: TGTGCCAGCAGTCTTATGGGCTATAGCAATCAGCCCCAGCATTTT; cdr3_aa: CASSLMGYSNQPQHF
d_call: -; j_call: TRBJ2-2; clone_size: few; v_call: TRBV11-2; cdr3_nt: TGTGCCAGCAGCTCGCTAAAGGGGATTAACACCGGGGAGCTGTTTTTT; cdr3_aa: CASSSLKGINTGELFF
d_call: TRBD2; j_call: TRBJ2-7; clone_size: -; v_call: TRBV4-3; cdr3_nt: TGCGCCAGCAGCCAGTCGGCGGGAGGGGACTACGAGCAGTACTTC; cdr3_aa: CASSQSAGGDYEQYF
d_call: TRBD1; j_call: TRBJ2-3; clone_size: -; v_call: TRBV2; cdr3_nt: TGTGCCAGCCTGGACAGGGTAGACACAGATACGCAGTATTTT; cdr3_aa: CASLDRVDTDTQYF